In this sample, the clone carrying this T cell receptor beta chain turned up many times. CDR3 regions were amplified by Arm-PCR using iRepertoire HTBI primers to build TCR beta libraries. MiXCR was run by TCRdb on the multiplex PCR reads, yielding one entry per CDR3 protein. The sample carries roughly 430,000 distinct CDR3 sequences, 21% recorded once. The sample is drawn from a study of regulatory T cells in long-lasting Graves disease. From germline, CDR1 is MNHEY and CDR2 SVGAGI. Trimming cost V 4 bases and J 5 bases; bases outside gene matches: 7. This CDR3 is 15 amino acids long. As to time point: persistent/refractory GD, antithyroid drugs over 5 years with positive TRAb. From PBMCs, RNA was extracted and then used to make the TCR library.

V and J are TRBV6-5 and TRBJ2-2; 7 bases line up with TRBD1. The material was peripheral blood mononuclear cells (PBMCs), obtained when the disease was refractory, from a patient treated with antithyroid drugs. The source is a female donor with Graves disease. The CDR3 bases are TGTGCCAGCAGTTCCCGGGACAGAACAACCGGGGAGCTGTTTTTT. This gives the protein CASSSRDRTTGELFF.